Listed here are 10 T cell receptor beta chains from one sample, sequenced in a study of OX40 agonist ivuxolimab in advanced cancers. Measured with immunoSEQ multiplex PCR; TCRdb has only the in-frame clones, and not every one. Counted here are more than 30,000 clones, 87% occurring once; the ten biggest clones make up 25%. The sample consisted of CD4+ or CD8+ T cells sorted from blood, taken in a trial of the OX40 agonist ivuxolimab. The receptors derive from an adult with an advanced solid tumor such as melanoma, head and neck, liver or kidney cancer.

This clone was picked up one time. The chain links TRBV28 to TRBJ2-5; D ambiguous. Germline V gene lookup returns CDR1 MDHEN and CDR2 SYDVKM. The CDR3 is made up of 15 amino acids. Trimming took 5 bases from V and 0 from J, leaving 13 bases between them. CDR3 loop: CASSRNSGDQETQYF. Here the CDR3 DNA reads TGTGCCAGCAGTCGAAATTCAGGAGACCAAGAGACCCAGTACTTC.

CDR3 nucleotide sequence: TGTGCCAGCAGCTCGGCCGGGACTGGTGTAGTAGGTGAGCAGTTCTTC. This translates into CASSSAGTGVVGEQFF. This rearrangement joins TRBV5-6 to TRBJ2-1, with a tentative D call TRBD2 (6 bases). CDR1 is SGHDT, CDR2 YYEEEE, per germline. The CDR3 extends over 16 amino acids. V was clipped by 3 bases and J by 9 bases, with 22 bases between them.

This clone was seen a single time. The CDR3 nucleotides are TGTGCCAGCACAGTTTATGGGGGGAGTTCCTACGAGCAGTACTTC. Its translation is CASTVYGGSSYEQYF. The chain has TRBV28 and TRBJ2-7, with a possible D match to TRBD2 (6 bases). Per the germline V gene, CDR1 is MDHEN and CDR2 is SYDVKM. The CDR3 is 15 amino acids. The V end lost 7 bases, the J end lost 1 base, and 17 bases lay between the germline ends.

CDR3 sequence (DNA): TGTGCCAGCAGCCCGGGGACAGGCGGCAATTCACCCCTCCACTTT. Translation: CASSPGTGGNSPLHF. The chain combines TRBV7-9 with TRBJ1-6; TRBD1 agrees at 8 bases. V shed 5 bases and J 7 bases; nucleotides not matched to a gene: 7. Germline loops: CDR1 SEHNR, CDR2 FQNEAQ (reference sequence). This CDR3 has 15 residues.

V is TRBV7-2 and J is TRBJ2-7, with D perhaps matching TRBD2 (5 bases). Trimming cost V 1 base and J 10 bases, with 8 bases left between them. The CDR3 totals 11 residues. Looked up from germline, CDR1 is SGHTA and CDR2 is FQGNSA. This CDR3 is CASSLGTGQYF. The CDR3 DNA follows: TGTGCCAGCAGCTTAGGAACGGGACAGTACTTC.

This sequence joins TRBV29-1 and TRBJ1-1; 7 bases are shared with TRBD1. Germline assignment: CDR1 SQVTM and CDR2 ANQGSEA. The CDR3 is 12 amino acids. V gave up 3 bases and J gave up 6 bases; unmatched junction bases: 4. This CDR3 reads CSVEIQGSEAFF. CDR3 DNA sequence: TGCAGCGTTGAGATACAGGGGTCTGAAGCTTTCTTT.

The chain employs TRBV5-6 and TRBJ1-1; no clear D gene. The CDR3 consists of 13 residues. Trimming removed 0 bases at V and 10 bases at J, with 13 bases between. Germline CDR1 is SGHDT and CDR2 is YYEEEE. The CDR3 DNA reads as TGTGCCAGCAGCTTGGCCGGGGTAGATGGAGCTTTCTTT. The encoded protein is CASSLAGVDGAFF.

This sequence joins TRBV6-5 and TRBJ2-7, with TRBD1 identical over 7 bases. This CDR3 region has 14 residues. Germline CDR1 reads MNHEY; CDR2 reads SVGAGI. The ends lost 6 bases at V and 3 bases at J; junction bases unmatched: 8. Here the CDR3 DNA reads TGTGCCAGCAGGGGTTCGCCAGGGGGCTACGAGCAGTACTTC. It translates to CASRGSPGGYEQYF.

V is TRBV15 and J is TRBJ2-1, with 11 bases fitting TRBD2. The CDR3 is made up of 15 amino acids. CDR1 is LNHNV, CDR2 YYDKDF, per germline (reference sequence). The ends lost 4 bases at V and 6 bases at J; junction bases unmatched: 5. DNA of the CDR3: TGTGCCACCAGCACCGTAGCGGGAGGGCTCAATGAGCAGTTCTTC. It encodes CATSTVAGGLNEQFF.

V is TRBV10-3 and J is TRBJ2-7, with 13 nucleotides matching TRBD2. The J segment lost 3 bases and the V segment lost 0 bases, leaving 8 bases of the junction unmatched. This CDR3 has 18 residues. Germline V gives CDR1 ENHRY, CDR2 SYGVKD. For the CDR3, the DNA is TGTGCCATCAGTGAGTCAAGGTTGACTAGCGGGAGGAGCTACGAGCAGTACTTC. It yields the protein CAISESRLTSGRSYEQYF.